Reported below is one T cell receptor (beta chain). This sample was taken from a study of blood T cell repertoires in COVID-19. Overall study: Samples came from the United States, Italy and Spain, spanning acute and convalescent COVID-19. T cells, B-cell-depleted T cells, or PBMCs provided the cDNA or gDNA that served as material.

V lost 6 bases and J 8 bases, leaving 11 bases between the germline ends. The CDR3 is made up of 13 amino acids. Germline CDR1 is MNHEY and CDR2 is SMNVEV (reference sequence). In the original analysis: Estimation of nucleated cell counts relied on the amplification of reference gene primers. This table comes from immunoSEQ multiplex PCR, and its TCRdb copy is limited to in-frame clones, with some not included. The V and J calls and clone size were taken over from that table, and D and trimming were inferred from the DNA. The table has around 100,000 clones, roughly 88% seen once. The receptor was isolated from a woman aged 70 to 79 who had recovered from COVID-19. The V gene is TRBV27, the J gene TRBJ1-6, with D perhaps matching TRBD1 (6 bases). Sequencing was performed on peripheral blood. CDR3: CASRPGVDSPLHF. In DNA, the CDR3 is TGTGCCAGCAGGCCAGGGGTAGATTCACCCCTCCACTTT.